Listed here are 12 T cell receptor beta chains from one sample, sequenced in a study of cytomegalovirus exposure and HLA in healthy donors. The primer mix had 60 Vbeta and 13 Jbeta primers. Measured with immunoSEQ multiplex PCR; TCRdb has only the in-frame clones, and not every one. Of about 140,000 clones listed, 61% are singletons. The sample comprised PBMCs. These receptors were collected from a male donor in good health and CMV-seronegative.

The rearrangement links TRBV5-1 to TRBJ2-7; maybe TRBD1 (5 bases). CDR3 length: 14 residues. The germline V gene has CDR1 SGHRS and CDR2 YFSETQ. V was shortened by 3 bases and J by 7 bases, with 17 bases between the two germline ends. The CDR3 sequence: CASSSQGNGLEQYF. The CDR3 DNA reads as TGCGCCAGCAGCTCCCAGGGTAACGGCTTGGAGCAGTACTTC. Based on the CDR3 plus reference TRBV5-1 and TRBJ2-7, the full variable domain is KAGVTQTPRYLIKTRGQQVTLSCSPISGHRSVSWYQQTPGQGLQFLFEYFSETQRNKGNFPGRFSGRQFSNSRSEMNVSTLELGDSALYLCASSSQGNGLEQYFGPGTRLTVT.

V usage is TRBV28 and J usage is TRBJ1-1; weak D call: TRBD1 (5 bases). The CDR3 sequence is 13 residues long. Trimming took 2 bases from V and 6 from J, leaving 10 bases between them. From germline, CDR1 is MDHEN and CDR2 SYDVKM. CDR3 in amino acids: CASSLNQGAEAFF. The CDR3 bases are TGTGCCAGCAGTTTAAACCAGGGTGCTGAAGCTTTCTTT.

The V call is TRBV29-1, the J call TRBJ1-1, with D perhaps TRBD1 (5 bases). The CDR3 runs 12 residues. Germline V gene data show CDR1 as SQVTM and CDR2 as ANQGSEA. V dropped 8 bases and J dropped 2 bases, with 12 bases sitting between them. The CDR3 spells CSSRTKNTEAFF. The CDR3 coding sequence is TGCAGCTCGCGGACAAAAAACACTGAAGCTTTCTTT.

The chain combines TRBV28 with TRBJ2-5, with a possible D match to TRBD2 (5 bases). The J call is uncertain, as TRBJ2-7 better fits the DNA end. CDR1 is MDHEN, CDR2 SYDVKM, per germline. The CDR3 runs to 16 residues. CDR3 in amino acids: CASSPPRARRSYEQYF. The DNA for the CDR3 is TGTGCCAGCAGTCCGCCGAGGGCCAGGAGGTCCTACGAGCAGTACTTC.

The CDR3, as DNA: TGTGCGACCCGGGGCGGAGGGTCCTACAATGAGCAGTTCTTC. Protein product: CATRGGGSYNEQFF. The chain has TRBV19 and TRBJ2-1, with TRBD2 as a possible D gene (6 bases). The CDR3 is 14 amino acids. CDR1 and CDR2 from the germline V gene are LNHDA and SQIVND (reference sequence). The whole variable domain, filled in from reference TRBV19 and TRBJ2-1, reads DGGITQSPKYLFRKEGQNVTLSCEQNLNHDAMYWYRQDPGQGLRLIYYSQIVNDFQKGDIAEGYSVSREKKESFPLTVTSAQKNPTAFYLCATRGGGSYNEQFFGPGTRLTVL.

This clone was detected only a few times. The rearrangement joins TRBV6-5 to TRBJ1-2; 7 nucleotides line up with TRBD1. The germline CDR1 and CDR2 sequences are MNHEY and SVGAGI. The CDR3 is made up of 13 amino acids. V lost 8 bases, J lost 7 bases, and 10 bases stayed unmatched. The CDR3 is CASSIDREVGYTF. CDR3 DNA sequence: TGTGCCAGCTCCATTGACAGGGAAGTTGGCTACACCTTC.

V and J are TRBV5-1 and TRBJ1-5, with D unresolved. The CDR3 is 13 amino acids. Trimming took 2 bases from V and 0 from J, leaving 3 bases between them. In germline, CDR1 is SGHRS, CDR2 YFSETQ. The CDR3 is CASSFSSNQPQHF. The CDR3 coding sequence is TGCGCCAGCAGCTTCAGTAGCAATCAGCCCCAGCATTTT.

The chain combines TRBV9 with TRBJ2-7, with D unclear. Trimming cost V 3 bases and J 4 bases, with 11 bases left between them. CDR1 SGDLS and CDR2 YYNGEE come from the germline V gene. The CDR3 covers 13 residues. The CDR3 here is CASSDGGPYEQYF. DNA for the CDR3: TGTGCCAGCAGCGATGGCGGTCCGTACGAGCAGTACTTC.

This chain links TRBV12-5 with TRBJ1-3, with no clear D. Trimming shortened V by 0 bases and J by 2 bases, and 11 bases separated the two germline ends. CDR1 and CDR2 from the germline V gene are LGHNT and FRNRAP. The CDR3 runs to 16 residues. Here the CDR3 reads CASGLVWGGAGNTIYF. For the CDR3, the DNA is TGTGCTAGTGGTTTGGTCTGGGGAGGCGCTGGAAACACCATATATTTT.

The chain carries TRBV11-2 and TRBJ1-6; 8 bases agree with TRBD1. The CDR3 runs to 15 residues. The V and J ends lost 4 bases and 9 bases, in that order; junction bases with no gene match: 8. The germline CDR1 and CDR2 sequences are SGHAT and FQNNGV. CDR3 protein: CASSYSGTGPSPLHF. CDR3 coding DNA: TGTGCCAGCAGCTATTCCGGGACAGGCCCTTCACCCCTCCACTTT.

There are a few counts of this clone. The chain joins TRBV28 to TRBJ2-2, with D possibly matching TRBD2 (5 bases). This CDR3 comprises 15 residues. V gave up 7 bases and J gave up 0 bases, with 12 bases separating them. Germline V gives CDR1 MDHEN, CDR2 SYDVKM. The CDR3 sequence: CASTTTGTNTGELFF. CDR3 nucleotide sequence: TGTGCCAGCACCACGACCGGGACGAACACCGGGGAGCTGTTTTTT.

This clone was seen a few times. This chain connects TRBV4-1 to TRBJ2-1, with D perhaps matching TRBD1 (5 bases). V was trimmed by 5 bases and J by 9 bases, leaving 11 bases between them. The CDR3 totals 12 residues. Germline lookup yields CDR1 MGHRA and CDR2 YSYEKL. In DNA form, the CDR3 reads TGCGCCAGCAGCTTTAGTAGGGGTGAGCAGTTCTTC. Amino acids: CASSFSRGEQFF.